The rows below give T cell receptor beta chains drawn from one sample of a study of memory CD4+ T cells and cytomegalovirus serostatus. This table comes from immunoSEQ multiplex PCR, and its TCRdb copy is limited to in-frame clones, with some not included. This sample has about 64,000 clones, with about 74% found just once. Sequenced material: memory CD4+ T cells from blood. All receptors derive from an adult in good health and CMV-seronegative. Both conserved end residues are part of each CDR3. A D gene is named only where the DNA matches it firmly. Not every row has a clone size; where given, it reads once, few, many or a size class.

size: NA
D: TRBD1
J: TRBJ1-2
V: TRBV28
DNA: TGTGCCAGCAGTTCACCCGCACAGGGGTCCGGCTATGGCTACACCTTC
CDR3: CASSSPAQGSGYGYTF

size: NA
D: NA
J: TRBJ1-1
V: TRBV6-5
DNA: TGTGCCACCGTGGGGCGTGTGAACACTGAAGCTTTCTTT
CDR3: CATVGRVNTEAFF

size: NA
D: NA
J: TRBJ1-3
V: TRBV5-1
DNA: TGCGCCAGCAGCTTGACAGGGACGTACTCTGGAAACACCATATATTTT
CDR3: CASSLTGTYSGNTIYF

size: medium-sized
D: TRBD1
J: TRBJ1-5
V: TRBV5-4
DNA: TGTGCCAGCAGCCCCCCGGGACAGGGACTTAGCAATCAGCCCCAGCATTTT
CDR3: CASSPPGQGLSNQPQHF

size: once
D: NA
J: TRBJ1-4
V: TRBV19
DNA: TGTGCCAGTAGTACCTTGCCAGGTTTGGGAGAAAAACTGTTTTTT
CDR3: CASSTLPGLGEKLFF

size: once
D: NA
J: TRBJ2-5
V: TRBV5-6
DNA: TGTGCCAGCAGCACCTGGGTAACGGAGACCCAGTACTTC
CDR3: CASSTWVTETQYF

size: NA
D: NA
J: TRBJ2-3
V: TRBV12-1
DNA: TGTGCCAGCAGCTCGACAGGGGGGTCCGATACGCAGTATTTT
CDR3: CASSSTGGSDTQYF

size: NA
D: NA
J: TRBJ2-3
V: TRBV5-1
DNA: TGCGCCAGCAGCAAACCGGGGGCGAGTGGGCCAGATACGCAGTATTTT
CDR3: CASSKPGASGPDTQYF

size: NA
D: TRBD1
J: TRBJ1-3
V: TRBV6-6
DNA: TGTGCCAGCAGTGGGACAGACTCTGGAAACACCATATATTTT
CDR3: CASSGTDSGNTIYF

size: NA
D: NA
J: TRBJ1-2
V: TRBV9
DNA: TGTGCCAGCAGCGTAGCAGAGTATGGCTATGGCTACACCTTC
CDR3: CASSVAEYGYGYTF

size: few
D: TRBD1
J: TRBJ1-2
V: TRBV7-2
DNA: TGTGCCAGCAGCGGTCGGACAGGGAACTATGGCTACACCTTC
CDR3: CASSGRTGNYGYTF

size: NA
D: TRBD1
J: TRBJ2-7
V: TRBV6-5
DNA: TGTGCCAGCAGACCGACAGGGAACCACGAGCAGTACTTC
CDR3: CASRPTGNHEQYF

size: NA
D: TRBD1
J: TRBJ1-1
V: TRBV10-1
DNA: TGCGCCAGCAGCCTAGGACAGGGTAGCGCTGAAGCTTTCTTT
CDR3: CASSLGQGSAEAFF

size: NA
D: NA
J: TRBJ1-1
V: TRBV29-1
DNA: TGCAGCGTTGAATCCCCCCCCAGGGGAGGTGAAGCTTTCTTT
CDR3: CSVESPPRGGEAFF

size: NA
D: TRBD2
J: TRBJ2-3
V: TRBV7-2
DNA: TGTGCCAGCAGCTTGAGACTAGCGGAGACCACAGATACGCAGTATTTT
CDR3: CASSLRLAETTDTQYF

size: NA
D: TRBD2
J: TRBJ2-7
V: TRBV19
DNA: TGTGCCAGTAGTATGGGACTAGCGGAGAGCTCCTACGAGCAGTACTTC
CDR3: CASSMGLAESSYEQYF

size: NA
D: TRBD1
J: TRBJ2-7
V: TRBV7-8
DNA: TGTGCCAGCAGCTTAGCGGGAGACAGGGGGAGCTCCTACGAGCAGTACTTC
CDR3: CASSLAGDRGSSYEQYF

size: NA
D: NA
J: TRBJ1-3
V: TRBV6-6
DNA: TGTGCCAGCAGTTACTCAACGGTCTCTGGAAACACCATATATTTT
CDR3: CASSYSTVSGNTIYF

size: few
D: NA
J: TRBJ1-2
V: TRBV25-1
DNA: TGTGCCAGCAGCGCAAAGAACTATGGCTACACCTTC
CDR3: CASSAKNYGYTF

size: NA
D: TRBD2
J: TRBJ2-1
V: TRBV11-3
DNA: TGTGCCAGCAGCTTGGGCATAGCGGGAGGACCCTACAATGAGCAGTTCTTC
CDR3: CASSLGIAGGPYNEQFF

size: few
D: NA
J: TRBJ1-1
V: TRBV30
DNA: TGTGCCTGGAGCTTACAGGGCGCTGAAGCTTTCTTT
CDR3: CAWSLQGAEAFF

size: NA
D: NA
J: TRBJ2-7
V: TRBV18
DNA: TGTGCCAGCTCACCAGGGGTCTCCTACGAGCAGTACTTC
CDR3: CASSPGVSYEQYF

size: NA
D: TRBD1
J: TRBJ2-1
V: TRBV7-9
DNA: TGTGCCAGCAGCACACGGACAGGGCCTGGCGGTGAGCAGTTCTTC
CDR3: CASSTRTGPGGEQFF

size: NA
D: NA
J: TRBJ1-5
V: TRBV19
DNA: TGTGCCAGTAGTATGGGCAGCAATCAGCCCCAGCATTTT
CDR3: CASSMGSNQPQHF

size: NA
D: NA
J: TRBJ1-5
V: TRBV7-2
DNA: TGTGCTTCGCGGGACGACGGGAGTCAGCCCCAGCATTTT
CDR3: CASRDDGSQPQHF

size: NA
D: NA
J: TRBJ2-3
V: TRBV27
DNA: TGTGCCAGCAGACGTGCGGACTACACAGATACGCAGTATTTT
CDR3: CASRRADYTDTQYF

size: NA
D: NA
J: TRBJ2-1
V: TRBV5-1
DNA: TGCGCCAGCAGCTTCGGTGGCAGCAATGAGCAGTTCTTC
CDR3: CASSFGGSNEQFF

size: medium-sized
D: TRBD1
J: TRBJ1-2
V: TRBV29-1
DNA: TGCAGCGTAAGGACAGGGGGCAACTATGGCTACACCTTC
CDR3: CSVRTGGNYGYTF

size: NA
D: TRBD1
J: TRBJ1-1
V: TRBV28
DNA: TGTGCCAGCAGTTTACCGGGACAGGCGCTTATTATGAACACTGAAGCTTTCTTT
CDR3: CASSLPGQALIMNTEAFF